One and the same sample provided the 10 T cell receptor beta chains below, sequenced in a study of blood T cell repertoires in COVID-19. Sequenced by immunoSEQ multiplex PCR; TCRdb stores in-frame clones only, minus some. This sample has more than 95,000 clones; approximately 89% occur once, and the top ten carry approximately 17%. The source material was peripheral blood. The receptors here all came from a woman of 80 years or more in a cohort sampled during active COVID-19.

The genes are TRBV9 and TRBJ2-1; D possibly corresponds to TRBD2 (6 bases). This CDR3 is 16 amino acids long. The germline gives CDR1 SGDLS, CDR2 YYNGEE. Trimming cost V 4 bases and J 2 bases, with 16 bases left between them. The CDR3 here is CASSPTVAVTYNEQFF. CDR3 nucleotide sequence: TGTGCCAGCAGCCCGACGGTAGCGGTAACCTACAATGAGCAGTTCTTC.

The chain has TRBV10-3 and TRBJ2-2, with D possibly being TRBD2 (7 bases). Germline values: CDR1 ENHRY, CDR2 SYGVKD. Trimming left V 8 bases short and J 7 bases short, with 17 bases between. CDR3 length: 14 amino acids. In DNA, the CDR3 is TGTGCCATCTTGGGGGGGCAGGAAGGCGGGGAGCTGTTTTTT. Translating gives CAILGGQEGGELFF.

The rearrangement uses TRBV7-9 and TRBJ1-2; the D gene is possibly TRBD1 (5 bases). CDR3 length: 16 amino acids. Trimming removed 3 bases at V and 5 bases at J, with 19 bases between. Germline V CDR1 and CDR2: SEHNR, FQNEAQ (reference sequence). Here the CDR3 reads CASSFKGGATPYGYTF. CDR3 bases: TGTGCCAGCAGCTTTAAAGGCGGGGCGACCCCTTATGGCTACACCTTC.

The CDR3 DNA sequence: TGTGCCACCAGCAGGGGCCTTGGAGAGCAGTACTTC. Its protein is CATSRGLGEQYF. The chain links TRBV24-1 to TRBJ2-7, with D perhaps TRBD1 (6 bases). This CDR3 contains 12 residues. From germline, CDR1 is KGHDR and CDR2 SFDVKD. The V end lost 7 bases, the J end lost 7 bases, and 13 bases lay between the germline ends.

This clone was seen a single time. The chain uses TRBV19 and TRBJ1-1; the match to TRBD1 covers 8 bases. After removal of 2 bases from V and 6 bases from J, the junction contained 8 bases not matched to a gene. This CDR3 comprises 15 residues. Per germline, CDR1 LNHDA and CDR2 SQIVND (reference sequence). CDR3 loop: CASSISGQGDAEAFF. The CDR3 nucleotides read TGTGCCAGTAGTATATCCGGACAGGGTGACGCTGAAGCTTTCTTT.

The rearrangement uses TRBV29-1 and TRBJ1-2; 7 nucleotides line up with TRBD1. CDR3 length equals 13 residues. CDR1 and CDR2 from the germline V gene are SQVTM and ANQGSEA. V trimming: 3 bases; J trimming: 5 bases; junction bases outside the gene matches: 6. CDR3 region: CSVDGDSIYGYTF. The CDR3 DNA reads as TGCAGCGTTGACGGGGACAGCATATATGGCTACACCTTC. Looking up the rest from reference TRBV29-1 and TRBJ1-2 gives the full variable domain: SAVISQKPSRDICQRGTSLTIQCQVDSQVTMMFWYRQQPGQSLTLIATANQGSEATYESGFVIDKFPISRPNLTFSTLTVSNMSPEDSSIYLCSVDGDSIYGYTFGSGTRLTVV.

V gene TRBV5-1 combines with J gene TRBJ1-4; D call uncertain. This CDR3 has 15 amino acids. V lost 7 bases, J lost 0 bases, and 13 bases lay in between. CDR1 and CDR2 from the germline V gene are SGHRS and YFSETQ. CDR3 sequence reads: CASGSGSATNEKLFF. DNA of the CDR3: TGCGCCAGCGGGAGCGGAAGTGCAACTAATGAAAAACTGTTTTTT.

The rearrangement uses TRBV28 and TRBJ1-4; 8 bases match TRBD1. The V segment lost 5 bases and the J segment 6 bases; nucleotides outside the gene matches: 5. The CDR3 runs to 14 residues. CDR1 MDHEN and CDR2 SYDVKM come from the germline V gene. In DNA, the CDR3 is TGTGCCAGCAGTGAGACAGGGGAGGATGAAAAACTGTTTTTT. Encoded protein: CASSETGEDEKLFF.

The chain combines TRBV12-3 or TRBV12-4 with TRBJ1-6; tentative D call: TRBD1 (5 bases). Trimming cost V 2 bases and J 9 bases, with 8 bases left between them. This CDR3 has 13 residues. The CDR3 reads CASSLIGGSPLHF. In nucleotides, the CDR3 is TGTGCCAGCAGTTTAATCGGGGGTTCACCCCTCCACTTT.

The table lists this clone with a count of one. The chain carries TRBV12-5 and TRBJ2-1; D gene uncertain. V lost 0 bases and J lost 10, with 10 bases in between. Per germline, CDR1 LGHNT and CDR2 FRNRAP. This CDR3 has 13 amino acids. The CDR3 region is CASGLVGGMEQFF. The CDR3 DNA follows: TGTGCTAGTGGTTTGGTTGGCGGAATGGAGCAGTTCTTC. Filled out from reference TRBV12-5 and TRBJ2-1, the complete variable domain reads DARVTQTPRHKVTEMGQEVTMRCQPILGHNTVFWYRQTMMQGLELLAYFRNRAPLDDSGMPKDRFSAEMPDATLATLKIQPSEPRDSAVYFCASGLVGGMEQFFGPGTRLTVL.